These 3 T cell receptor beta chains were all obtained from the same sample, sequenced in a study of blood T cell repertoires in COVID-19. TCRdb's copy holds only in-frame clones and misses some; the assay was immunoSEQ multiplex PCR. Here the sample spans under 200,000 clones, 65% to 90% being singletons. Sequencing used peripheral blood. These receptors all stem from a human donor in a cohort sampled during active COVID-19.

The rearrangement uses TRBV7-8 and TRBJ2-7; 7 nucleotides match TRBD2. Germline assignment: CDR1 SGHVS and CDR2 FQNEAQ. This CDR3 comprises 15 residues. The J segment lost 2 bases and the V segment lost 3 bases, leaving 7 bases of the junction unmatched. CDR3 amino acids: CASSLRRLAAYEQYF. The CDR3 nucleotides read TGTGCCAGCAGCTTGCGACGACTAGCAGCCTACGAGCAGTACTTC.

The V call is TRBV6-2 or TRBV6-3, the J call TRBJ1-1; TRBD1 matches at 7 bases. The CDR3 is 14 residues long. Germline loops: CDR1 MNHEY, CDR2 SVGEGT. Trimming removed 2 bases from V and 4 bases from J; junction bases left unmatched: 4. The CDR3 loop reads CASSYGRGTTEAFF. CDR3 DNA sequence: TGTGCCAGCAGTTACGGCAGGGGGACCACTGAAGCTTTCTTT.

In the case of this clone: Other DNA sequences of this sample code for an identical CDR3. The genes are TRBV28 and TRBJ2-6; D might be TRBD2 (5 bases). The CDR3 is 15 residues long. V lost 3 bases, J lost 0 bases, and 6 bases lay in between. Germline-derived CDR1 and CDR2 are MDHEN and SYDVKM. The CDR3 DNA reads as TGTGCCAGCAGTTTGGCGGGCTCTGGGGCCAACGTCCTGACTTTC. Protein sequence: CASSLAGSGANVLTF. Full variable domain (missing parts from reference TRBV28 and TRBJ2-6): DVKVTQSSRYLVKRTGEKVFLECVQDMDHENMFWYRQDPGLGLRLIYFSYDVKMKEKGDIPEGYSVSREKKERFSLILESASTNQTSMYLCASSLAGSGANVLTFGAGSRLTVL.